The rows below give T cell receptor beta chains drawn from one sample of a study of T cell responses to AZD1222 COVID-19 vaccine. The protocol was immunoSEQ multiplex PCR, while the TCRdb copy is restricted to in-frame clones and leaves out a portion. The repertoire consists of about 140,000 clones, with around 94% occurring once and the leading ten covering approximately 9%. This material consisted of peripheral blood, taken 28 days after the second AZD1222 dose. The source is an adult who received the AZD1222 COVID-19 vaccine. CDR3s include the opening cysteine and the closing phenylalanine or tryptophan. D genes are given only for firm matches. Clone size is shown for a subset of rows, as once, few, many or a class of expanded clone.

V gene	clone size	D gene	J gene	CDR3 protein	CDR3 DNA
TRBV27	.	TRBD2	TRBJ2-2	CASSLNGLAGTSNTGELFF	TGTGCCAGCAGTCTGAACGGACTAGCGGGGACATCGAACACCGGGGAGCTGTTTTTT
TRBV11-3	.	.	TRBJ1-1	CASSLDGRNTEAFF	TGTGCCAGCAGCTTAGATGGGAGGAACACTGAAGCTTTCTTT
TRBV27	.	.	TRBJ1-1	CASSYGPEAFF	TGTGCCAGCAGTTACGGACCTGAAGCTTTCTTT
TRBV4-1	.	TRBD1	TRBJ2-1	CASSHRGQGSYNEQFF	TGCGCCAGCAGCCACCGTGGACAGGGCTCCTACAATGAGCAGTTCTTC
TRBV7-3	.	.	TRBJ1-1	CASSSSGGVNTEAFF	TGTGCCAGCAGCTCCTCCGGGGGCGTGAACACTGAAGCTTTCTTT
TRBV24-1	.	.	TRBJ2-3	CATSDFDTSGTDTQYF	TGTGCCACCAGTGACTTCGACACTTCTGGCACAGATACGCAGTATTTT
TRBV27	.	.	TRBJ1-3	CASSSDPRRSGNTIYF	TGTGCCAGCAGTTCCGACCCTCGCCGCTCTGGAAACACCATATATTTT
TRBV12-3/TRBV12-4	.	.	TRBJ1-1	CASSLYRNTEAFF	TGTGCCAGCAGTTTATACCGGAACACTGAAGCTTTCTTT
TRBV7-2	.	.	TRBJ1-2	CASSLARGVLNGYTF	TGTGCCAGCAGCTTAGCGAGGGGCGTCCTAAATGGCTACACCTTC
TRBV5-4	.	TRBD2	TRBJ2-2	CASSRGLAGSNTGELFF	TGTGCCAGCAGCCGAGGACTAGCGGGGTCGAACACCGGGGAGCTGTTTTTT
TRBV15	.	TRBD2	TRBJ2-1	CATSRTPGQGTSGSISGQFF	TGTGCCACCAGCAGAACTCCGGGACAGGGGACTAGCGGGAGTATCTCGGGGCAGTTCTTC
TRBV6-5	.	TRBD2	TRBJ2-3	CASSYFLAGEDTQYF	TGTGCCAGCAGTTACTTCCTAGCGGGAGAAGATACGCAGTATTTT
TRBV4-2	.	TRBD1	TRBJ1-3	CASSQDRGSGNTIYF	TGTGCCAGCAGCCAAGACAGGGGGTCCGGAAACACCATATATTTT
TRBV28	.	.	TRBJ1-4	CASTGTGNYNEKLFF	TGTGCCAGCACCGGGACGGGGAACTATAATGAAAAACTGTTTTTT
TRBV28	.	TRBD1	TRBJ1-2	CASSRGQGARGNYGYTF	TGTGCCAGCAGCCGTGGACAGGGGGCGCGTGGTAACTATGGCTACACCTTC
TRBV6-4	.	.	TRBJ1-1	CASSEARNTEAFF	TGTGCCAGCAGTGAAGCGAGGAACACTGAAGCTTTCTTT
TRBV2	.	.	TRBJ1-1	CASRPIDRSNTEAFF	TGTGCCAGCAGGCCGATTGACAGGTCGAACACTGAAGCTTTCTTT
TRBV14	.	.	TRBJ2-3	CASSLLDTQYF	TGTGCCAGCAGCCTTCTAGATACGCAGTATTTT
TRBV5-1	few	TRBD2	TRBJ2-5	CASSVTSGRPGLETQYF	TGCGCCAGCAGCGTGACTAGCGGGAGGCCTGGTTTAGAGACCCAGTACTTC
TRBV3-1/TRBV3-2	.	TRBD2	TRBJ2-1	CASSPIRAGVYNEQFF	TGTGCCAGCAGCCCCATAAGGGCGGGGGTGTACAATGAGCAGTTCTTC
TRBV28	.	.	TRBJ1-5	CASSLGGNGNQPQHF	TGTGCCAGCAGTTTAGGGGGTAACGGCAATCAGCCCCAGCATTTT
TRBV4-1	.	TRBD1	TRBJ1-1	CASSQSGQGNTEAFF	TGCGCCAGCAGCCAATCGGGACAGGGAAACACTGAAGCTTTCTTT
TRBV7-9	.	.	TRBJ2-7	CAITGGRSNYEQYF	TGTGCCATCACAGGAGGACGGAGCAACTACGAGCAGTACTTC
TRBV6-5	.	TRBD1	TRBJ1-4	CASSRLGQQNEKLFF	TGTGCCAGCAGTCGTCTGGGACAGCAGAATGAAAAACTGTTTTTT
TRBV6-5	.	.	TRBJ1-2	CASSSGGDGYTF	TGTGCCAGCAGTTCCGGGGGCGACGGCTACACCTTC
TRBV30	.	.	TRBJ1-4	CAWKGGGTNEKLFF	TGTGCCTGGAAGGGGGGAGGCACTAATGAAAAACTGTTTTTT
TRBV7-9	once	TRBD1	TRBJ1-5	CASSLGTGGNQPQHF	TGTGCCAGCAGCTTAGGTACAGGGGGCAATCAGCCCCAGCATTTT
TRBV6-5	.	.	TRBJ2-2	CAIFFGGGELFF	TGTGCCATCTTTTTCGGGGGCGGGGAGCTGTTTTTT
TRBV7-9	.	.	TRBJ2-5	CASSLMGETQYF	TGTGCCAGCAGCTTAATGGGGGAGACCCAGTACTTC
TRBV7-3	.	.	TRBJ1-1	CASSLNPGSDTEAFF	TGTGCCAGCAGCTTAAATCCGGGATCCGACACTGAAGCTTTCTTT
TRBV5-6	once	TRBD1	TRBJ1-2	CASSFGGTGFYGYTF	TGTGCCAGCAGCTTTGGTGGGACAGGGTTCTATGGCTACACCTTC
TRBV7-2	.	TRBD1	TRBJ2-1	CASDPGQNPKKFF	TGTGCCAGCGACCCGGGACAGAACCCGAAGAAGTTCTTC
TRBV6-5	.	TRBD1	TRBJ1-2	CASSYSGTGDDGYTF	TGTGCCAGCAGTTACTCGGGGACAGGGGATGATGGCTACACCTTC
TRBV18	.	TRBD2	TRBJ2-3	CASSPTGGSTDTQYF	TGTGCCAGCTCACCAACGGGAGGGAGCACAGATACGCAGTATTTT
TRBV11-1	.	.	TRBJ1-1	CASSPQVNTEAFF	TGTGCCAGCAGCCCCCAGGTGAACACTGAAGCTTTCTTT
TRBV11-2	.	.	TRBJ1-2	CASSRYFMGGYTF	TGTGCCAGCAGCCGCTATTTCATGGGTGGCTACACCTTC
TRBV4-1	.	.	TRBJ1-2	CASSQAPGGYTF	TGCGCCAGCAGCCAGGCGCCGGGAGGCTACACCTTC
TRBV5-1	.	TRBD2	TRBJ2-1	CASSSRTSGAYNEQFF	TGCGCCAGCAGTTCCCGGACTAGCGGAGCCTACAATGAGCAGTTCTTC
TRBV3-1/TRBV3-2	.	.	TRBJ2-1	CASSQDGGQVRNEQFF	TGTGCCAGCAGCCAAGATGGGGGGCAAGTAAGGAATGAGCAGTTCTTC
TRBV29-1	.	.	TRBJ1-1	CSAERSNTEAFF	TGCAGCGCCGAGAGATCGAACACTGAAGCTTTCTTT
TRBV7-2	.	.	TRBJ2-3	CASSPRLSDTQYF	TGTGCCAGCAGCCCAAGATTATCCGATACGCAGTATTTT
TRBV27	.	.	TRBJ1-2	CASSFGQYDGYTF	TGTGCCAGCAGTTTTGGACAGTACGATGGCTACACCTTC
TRBV5-5	.	TRBD1	TRBJ1-6	CASSPGQTSSPLHF	TGTGCCAGCAGCCCGGGACAGACGAGTTCACCCCTCCACTTT
TRBV11-2	.	.	TRBJ1-1	CASSSRMTVETEAFF	TGTGCCAGCAGCTCCCGAATGACTGTGGAAACTGAAGCTTTCTTT
TRBV6-5	.	.	TRBJ1-5	CASKVDGGGNQPQHF	TGTGCCAGCAAGGTAGACGGAGGAGGGAATCAGCCCCAGCATTTT
TRBV30	.	TRBD1	TRBJ1-2	CAWRRQGINGYTF	TGTGCCTGGAGGAGACAGGGGATCAATGGCTACACCTTC
TRBV14	.	.	TRBJ1-4	CASSQRTAGEKLFF	TGTGCCAGCAGCCAAAGGACAGCGGGGGAAAAACTGTTTTTT
TRBV5-1	.	TRBD2	TRBJ2-1	CASSPSAGGIGYEQFF	TGCGCCAGCAGCCCATCAGCGGGAGGGATCGGCTATGAGCAGTTCTTC
TRBV15	.	.	TRBJ2-3	CATNYQKDRTDTQYF	TGTGCCACCAACTACCAAAAGGACAGAACAGATACGCAGTATTTT
TRBV4-1	.	TRBD2	TRBJ2-5	CASSQDLAGGQETQYF	TGCGCCAGCAGCCAAGATCTAGCGGGAGGGCAAGAGACCCAGTACTTC
TRBV4-2	.	.	TRBJ1-5	CASSDGDQPQHF	TGTGCCAGCAGCGACGGGGATCAGCCCCAGCATTTT
TRBV27	.	TRBD1	TRBJ1-1	CASSLGTANTEAFF	TGTGCCAGCAGTTTAGGGACAGCGAACACTGAAGCTTTCTTT
TRBV5-6	.	.	TRBJ1-1	CASSLRGLRHTEAFF	TGTGCCAGCAGCTTACGGGGGCTAAGGCACACTGAAGCTTTCTTT
TRBV16	.	.	TRBJ1-4	CASSLSRVANEKLFF	TGTGCCAGCAGCCTAAGCAGGGTTGCTAATGAAAAACTGTTTTTT
TRBV6-6	.	.	TRBJ1-4	CASSRGGRENEKLFF	TGTGCCAGCAGCCGTGGAGGACGGGAGAATGAAAAACTGTTTTTT